The text below deals with one T cell receptor (beta chain). No antigen is known for it. The sample holds no much larger clone one base away, and base qualities are not on file. The data belong to a study of blood T cell repertoires in COVID-19 (dated by TCRdb to 2020 to 2022). About the full investigation: Samples from collaborators originated in the United States, Italy and Spain and spanned both the acute and convalescent phases of COVID-19. The prospective study material was composed of cDNA or gDNA derived from T cells, B-cell-depleted T cells, or PBMCs. The dataset comprised deeply sampled blood TCRbeta repertoires from subjects exposed to, actively infected with, or recovered from COVID-19. The repertoires were made available in a free public database intended to serve as a resource for research on the immune response to SARS-CoV-2. Samples were obtained from the ongoing ImmuneRACE study (first 160 participants) and from roughly 1,300 subjects provided by 6 global collaborators. The sample metadata nearly always contained a de-identified subject ID, COVID-19 status, age in years and sex. Where HLA class I and class II types were available, the types were taken from metadata supplied by the sample provider, not from assay-based typing.

Study-wide findings and limitations: How much clinical and demographic metadata was included differed by source and by participant, and the metadata was provided uncurated.

V and J are trimmed by 6 bases and 6 bases, and the gene matches miss 9 bases of the junction. Taken from cysteine to phenylalanine, the CDR3 has 13 residues. Only the CDR3 region is kept as DNA, spanning 39 bases read in frame from base 1. CDR1 and CDR2, looked up from the germline V gene, are SGHDT and YYEEEE. TCRbeta CDR3 regions were amplified from genomic DNA by means of the immunoSEQ Assay, a bias-controlled multiplex PCR. On the study's bioinformatics: Within the assay, amplification of reference gene primers was used to estimate how many nucleated cells each sample contained. Sequence reads were collapsed and filtered to measure the absolute abundance of every unique TCRbeta CDR3 rearrangement. Productive Simpson clonality was computed per sample as the square root of Simpson's diversity index over productive rearrangements. The table was pulled from immuneACCESS by TCRdb, which kept in-frame rearrangements only. Such tables lose some clones; where checked, under half of the loss comes from unresolved V genes, and the rest has no known cause. That table supplies the V and J calls and clone size; D and trimming were determined from the DNA. For this sample the table gives more than 250,000 clones, of which 70% to 90% were detected only once. More than 2% of the sample goes to the ten largest clones.

Enrolling through a virtual design, the prospective study's participants ranged in age from roughly 18 to 100 years and lived across roughly 23 United States geographic areas. In the prospective study, cohorts were assigned on the basis of participant-reported clinical history obtained from a screening survey and a study questionnaire. Recovered participants in ImmuneRACE Cohort 3 were defined by two consecutive negative NP/OP PCR tests, clearance by a healthcare professional, or resolution of symptoms. In the prospective study, whole blood, serum and a nasopharyngeal or oropharyngeal swab were collected from each participant by mobile phlebotomists. Participants in the prospective study had the option to provide additional blood draws and questionnaires over a roughly two-month period. Before DNA extraction, prospective study blood samples were shipped either frozen or at room temperature.

The rearrangement joined TRBV5-6 to TRBJ2-7, and 7 junction bases match TRBD1. This TCR was sampled from a young man who had recovered from COVID-19. The sample was PBMCs or T cells enriched from blood (not recorded which). At the DNA level, the sequence is TGTGCCAGCACCCGACAGGGTACGTCCGAGCAGTACTTC. It encodes CASTRQGTSEQYF. The CDR3, completed at both ends by the reference TRBV5-6 and TRBJ2-7 genes, gives the full variable domain DAGVTQSPTHLIKTRGQQVTLRCSPKSGHDTVSWYQQALGQGPQFIFQYYEEEERQRGNFPDRFSGHQFPNYSSELNVNALLLGDSALYLCASTRQGTSEQYFGPGTRLTVT.